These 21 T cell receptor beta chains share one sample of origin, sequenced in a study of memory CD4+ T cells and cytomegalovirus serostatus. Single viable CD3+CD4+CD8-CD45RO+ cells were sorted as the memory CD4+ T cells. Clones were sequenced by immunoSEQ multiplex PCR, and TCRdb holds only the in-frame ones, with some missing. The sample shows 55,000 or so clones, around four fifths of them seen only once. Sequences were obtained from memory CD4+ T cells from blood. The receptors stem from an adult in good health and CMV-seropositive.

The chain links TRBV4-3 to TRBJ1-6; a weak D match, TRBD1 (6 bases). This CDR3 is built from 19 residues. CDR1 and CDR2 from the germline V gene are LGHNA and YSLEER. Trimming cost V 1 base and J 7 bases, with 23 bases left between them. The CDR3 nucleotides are TGCGCCAGCAGCCAAGGTGGATGGGGTGGGGCAGGGGCGAATTCACCCCTCCACTTT. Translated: CASSQGGWGGAGANSPLHF.

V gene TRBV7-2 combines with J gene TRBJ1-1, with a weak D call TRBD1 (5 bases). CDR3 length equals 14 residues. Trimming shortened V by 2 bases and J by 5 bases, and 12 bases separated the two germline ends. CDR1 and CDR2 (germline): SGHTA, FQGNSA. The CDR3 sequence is CASSLHQGSTEAFF. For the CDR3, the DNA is TGTGCCAGCAGCTTACATCAGGGCTCAACTGAAGCTTTCTTT.

This chain's CDR3 is CASSKGGWINSPLHF. As DNA, the CDR3 is TGTGCCAGCAGTAAGGGGGGTTGGATTAATTCACCCCTCCACTTT. The gene calls are TRBV7-9 and TRBJ1-6; weak D call: TRBD1 (6 bases). The CDR3 length is 15 residues. The V and J ends lost 6 bases and 6 bases respectively, with 15 bases between them. CDR1 is SEHNR and CDR2 is FQNEAQ in the germline V gene (reference sequence).

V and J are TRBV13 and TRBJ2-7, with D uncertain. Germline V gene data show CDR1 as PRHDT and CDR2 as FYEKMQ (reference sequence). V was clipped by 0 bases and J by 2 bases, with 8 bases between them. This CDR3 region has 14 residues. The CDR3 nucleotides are TGTGCCAGCAGCTTAGGGGCCCGGACCTACGAGCAGTACTTC. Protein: CASSLGARTYEQYF.

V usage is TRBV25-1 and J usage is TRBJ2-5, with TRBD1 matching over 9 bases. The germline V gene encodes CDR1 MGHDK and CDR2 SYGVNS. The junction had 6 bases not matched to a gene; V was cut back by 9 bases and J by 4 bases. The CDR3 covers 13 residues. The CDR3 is CASGTGYLETQYF. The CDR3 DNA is TGTGCCAGTGGGACAGGGTATTTAGAGACCCAGTACTTC.

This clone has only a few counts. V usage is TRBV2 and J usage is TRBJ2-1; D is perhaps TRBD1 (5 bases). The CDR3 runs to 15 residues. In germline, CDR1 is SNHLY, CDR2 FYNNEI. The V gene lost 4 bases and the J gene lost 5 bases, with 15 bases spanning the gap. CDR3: CASSARQIINNEQFF. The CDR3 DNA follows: TGTGCCAGCAGTGCCCGACAGATTATCAACAATGAGCAGTTCTTC.

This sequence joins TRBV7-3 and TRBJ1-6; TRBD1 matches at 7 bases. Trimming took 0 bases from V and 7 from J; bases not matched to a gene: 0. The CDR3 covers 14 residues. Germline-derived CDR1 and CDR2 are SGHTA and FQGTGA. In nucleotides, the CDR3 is TGTGCCAGCAGCTTAACGGGACAGAATTCACCCCTCCACTTT. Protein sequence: CASSLTGQNSPLHF.

In DNA form, the CDR3 reads TGTGCCAGCAGCTTATCAGGGGGGGCAGTTGTGGGCAATGAGCAGTTCTTC. This codes for CASSLSGGAVVGNEQFF. The chain links TRBV7-8 to TRBJ2-1, with D tentatively TRBD1 or TRBD2 (7 bases each). This CDR3 is 17 amino acids long. V gave up 2 bases and J gave up 6 bases, with 20 bases separating them. Germline V gives CDR1 SGHVS, CDR2 FQNEAQ.

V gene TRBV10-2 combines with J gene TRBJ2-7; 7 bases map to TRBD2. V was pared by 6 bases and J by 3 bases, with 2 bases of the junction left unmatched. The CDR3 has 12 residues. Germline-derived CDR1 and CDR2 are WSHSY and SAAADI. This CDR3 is CASSGTIYEQYF. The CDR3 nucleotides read TGCGCCAGCAGCGGGACTATCTACGAGCAGTACTTC.

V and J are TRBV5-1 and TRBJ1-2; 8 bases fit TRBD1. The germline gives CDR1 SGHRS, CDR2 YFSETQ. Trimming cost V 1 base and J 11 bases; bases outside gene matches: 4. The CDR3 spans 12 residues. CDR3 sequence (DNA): TGCGCCAGCAGCTTGAACAGGGGGGAGTACACCTTC. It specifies CASSLNRGEYTF.

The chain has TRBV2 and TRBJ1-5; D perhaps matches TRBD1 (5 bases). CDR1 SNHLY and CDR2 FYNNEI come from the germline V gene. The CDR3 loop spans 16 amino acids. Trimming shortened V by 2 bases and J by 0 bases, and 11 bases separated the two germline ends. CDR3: CASSESGGSSNQPQHF. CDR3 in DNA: TGTGCCAGCAGTGAAAGCGGGGGATCTAGCAATCAGCCCCAGCATTTT. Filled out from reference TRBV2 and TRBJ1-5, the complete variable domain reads EPEVTQTPSHQVTQMGQEVILRCVPISNHLYFYWYRQILGQKVEFLVSFYNNEISEKSEIFDDQFSVERPDGSNFTLKIRSTKLEDSAMYFCASSESGGSSNQPQHFGDGTRLSIL.

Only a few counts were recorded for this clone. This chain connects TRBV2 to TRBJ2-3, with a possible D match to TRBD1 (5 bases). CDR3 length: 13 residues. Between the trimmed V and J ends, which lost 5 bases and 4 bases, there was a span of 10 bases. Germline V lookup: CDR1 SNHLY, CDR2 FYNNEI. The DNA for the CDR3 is TGTGCCAGCAGTTTCGACAGACCAGATACGCAGTATTTT. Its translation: CASSFDRPDTQYF.

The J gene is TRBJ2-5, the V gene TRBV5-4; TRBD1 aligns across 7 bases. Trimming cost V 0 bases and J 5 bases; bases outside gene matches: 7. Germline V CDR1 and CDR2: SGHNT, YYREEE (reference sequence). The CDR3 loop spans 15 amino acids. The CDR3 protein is CASSLVAGGSETQYF. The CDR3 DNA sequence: TGTGCCAGCAGCTTGGTAGCAGGGGGTTCGGAGACCCAGTACTTC.

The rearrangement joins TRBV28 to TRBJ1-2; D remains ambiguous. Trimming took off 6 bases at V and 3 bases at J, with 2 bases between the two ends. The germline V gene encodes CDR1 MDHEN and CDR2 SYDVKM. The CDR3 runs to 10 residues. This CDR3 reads CASRHYGYTF. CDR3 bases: TGTGCCAGCAGACACTATGGCTACACCTTC.

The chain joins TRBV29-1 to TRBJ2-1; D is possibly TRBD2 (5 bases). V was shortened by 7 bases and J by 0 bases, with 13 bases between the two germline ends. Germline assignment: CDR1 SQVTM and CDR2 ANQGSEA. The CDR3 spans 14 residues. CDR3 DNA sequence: TGCAGCGCCTCCGGGCGGGCCTCCTACAATGAGCAGTTCTTC. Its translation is CSASGRASYNEQFF.

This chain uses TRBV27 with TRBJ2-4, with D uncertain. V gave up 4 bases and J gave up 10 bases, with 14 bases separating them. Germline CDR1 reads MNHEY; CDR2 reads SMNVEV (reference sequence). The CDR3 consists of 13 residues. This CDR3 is CASSSTTSWIQYF. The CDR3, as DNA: TGTGCCAGCAGTTCCACTACCTCCTGGATTCAGTACTTC.

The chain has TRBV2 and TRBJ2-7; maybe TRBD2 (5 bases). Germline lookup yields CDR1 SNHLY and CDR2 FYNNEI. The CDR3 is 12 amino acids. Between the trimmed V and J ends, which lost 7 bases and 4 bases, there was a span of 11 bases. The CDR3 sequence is CASILGGYEQYF. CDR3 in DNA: TGTGCCAGCATACTAGGAGGATACGAGCAGTACTTC. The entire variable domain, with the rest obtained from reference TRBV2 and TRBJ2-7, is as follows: EPEVTQTPSHQVTQMGQEVILRCVPISNHLYFYWYRQILGQKVEFLVSFYNNEISEKSEIFDDQFSVERPDGSNFTLKIRSTKLEDSAMYFCASILGGYEQYFGPGTRLTVT.

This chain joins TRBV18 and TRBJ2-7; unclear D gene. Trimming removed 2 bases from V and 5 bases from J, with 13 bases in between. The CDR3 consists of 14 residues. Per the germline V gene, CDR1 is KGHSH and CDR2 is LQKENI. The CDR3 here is CASSPVYPANEQYF. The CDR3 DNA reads TGTGCCAGCTCACCAGTCTACCCCGCCAACGAGCAGTACTTC.

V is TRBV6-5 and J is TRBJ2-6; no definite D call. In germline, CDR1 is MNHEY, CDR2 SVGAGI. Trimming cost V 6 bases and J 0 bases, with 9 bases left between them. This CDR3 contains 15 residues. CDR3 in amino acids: CASSQVSSGANVLTF. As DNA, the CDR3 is TGTGCCAGCAGCCAGGTTAGCTCTGGGGCCAACGTCCTGACTTTC.

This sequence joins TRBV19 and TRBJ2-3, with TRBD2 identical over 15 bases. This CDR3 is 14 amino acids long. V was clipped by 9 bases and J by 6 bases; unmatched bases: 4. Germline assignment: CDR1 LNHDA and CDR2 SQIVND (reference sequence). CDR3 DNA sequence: TGTGCCAGGGGACTAGCGGGAGGTCCCGATACGCAGTATTTT. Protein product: CARGLAGGPDTQYF. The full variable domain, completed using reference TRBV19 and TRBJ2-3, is DGGITQSPKYLFRKEGQNVTLSCEQNLNHDAMYWYRQDPGQGLRLIYYSQIVNDFQKGDIAEGYSVSREKKESFPLTVTSAQKNPTAFYLCARGLAGGPDTQYFGPGTRLTVL.

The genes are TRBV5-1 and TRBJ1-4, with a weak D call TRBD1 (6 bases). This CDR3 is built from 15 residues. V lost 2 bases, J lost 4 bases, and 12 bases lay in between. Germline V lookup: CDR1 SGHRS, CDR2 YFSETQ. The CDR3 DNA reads TGCGCCAGCAGCTTAAACGGACAGTTTAATGAAAAACTGTTTTTT. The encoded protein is CASSLNGQFNEKLFF.